These 6 T cell receptor beta chains originate from one sample sequenced in a study of PD-L1 blockade in urothelial cancer. The time point here: pretreatment peripheral blood. Data came from immunoSEQ multiplex PCR; TCRdb stores just in-frame clones and leaves some out. The top ten clones hold roughly 1.9% of a sample with under 50,000 clones, 75% to 90% of them seen once. Sequencing was performed on PBMCs, taken around atezolizumab (anti-PD-L1) treatment. These receptor sequences come from a man aged 50-60 years with urothelial cancer.

The CDR3 bases are TGCGCCAGCAGCTTGGAAGCCGGGACAGGGGGCCGAGGCTACACCTTC. Translated, it gives CASSLEAGTGGRGYTF. V usage is TRBV5-1 and J usage is TRBJ1-2; 12 bases match TRBD1. Germline V gives CDR1 SGHRS, CDR2 YFSETQ. Trimming removed 0 bases from V and 8 bases from J; junction bases left unmatched: 8. CDR3 length: 16 amino acids.

V usage is TRBV28 and J usage is TRBJ2-7, with 7 nucleotides matching TRBD2. The V and J ends lost 4 bases and 2 bases, in that order; junction bases with no gene match: 8. In germline, CDR1 is MDHEN, CDR2 SYDVKM. The CDR3 is 15 residues long. CDR3 sequence: CASSSPASGAYEQYV. Written as DNA, the CDR3 is TGTGCCAGCAGTTCCCCGGCTAGCGGTGCCTACGAGCAGTACGTC.

The gene calls are TRBV18 and TRBJ2-3; a possible D gene is TRBD1 (6 bases). Germline CDR1 and CDR2: KGHSH and LQKENI. The ends were cut back, 5 bases at V and 3 bases at J, with 18 bases in the middle. This CDR3 spans 16 amino acids. The CDR3 is CASSSLGARVTDTQYF. Written as DNA, the CDR3 is TGTGCCAGCTCAAGTCTGGGGGCGCGGGTGACAGATACGCAGTATTTT.

V and J are TRBV5-6 and TRBJ1-2; D gene unclear. Trimming took 2 bases from V and 2 from J, leaving 13 bases between them. The V gene's germline CDR1 is SGHDT and CDR2 YYEEEE. The CDR3 spans 15 residues. CDR3 protein: CASSFLMGGNYGYTF. The CDR3 DNA reads TGTGCCAGCAGCTTTCTCATGGGAGGGAACTATGGCTACACCTTC.

The gene calls are TRBV5-3 and TRBJ2-1; 11 bases agree with TRBD1. TRBV5-3 is filed as an ORF, its function uncertain. This CDR3 comprises 15 residues. J was trimmed by 7 bases and V by 4 bases; bases with no gene match: 7. This chain's CDR3 is CARSAAGQGVNEQFF. The CDR3 coding sequence is TGTGCCAGAAGCGCGGCGGGACAGGGGGTAAATGAGCAGTTCTTC.

Relative to its sample, this clone is medium-sized (0.01 to 0.1%). The gene calls are TRBV4-2 and TRBJ1-1; D possibly corresponds to TRBD1 (6 bases). Trimming shortened V by 2 bases and J by 1 base, and 8 bases separated the two germline ends. Looked up from germline, CDR1 is LGHNA and CDR2 is YNFKEQ. The CDR3 totals 14 residues. DNA for the CDR3: TGTGCCAGCAGCCAAACAGGGTGGAACACTGAAGCTTTCTTT. This codes for CASSQTGWNTEAFF.